Below are 5 T cell receptor beta chains sequenced from a single sample in a study of response to subunit inactivated influenza vaccine. TCRdb fed the RT-PCR reads into MiXCR, producing one record per CDR3 protein. The data hold about 570,000 distinct CDR3 sequences, with roughly 12% observed a single time. The data also belong to a second study, concerning T cells expressing NK-cell markers. As that study records: cDNA encoding TCR beta was synthesized via 5'RACE template switching incorporating UMIs.

The source material was PBMCs from blood, sampled on the day of vaccination. These receptor sequences come from a man between 50 and 59 years old who received an inactivated influenza vaccine.

V usage is TRBV10-3 and J usage is TRBJ1-2, with TRBD1 matching 7 bases. With V trimmed by 7 bases and J by 9 bases, 11 bases remained unmatched. Germline V gene data show CDR1 as ENHRY and CDR2 as SYGVKD. The CDR3 covers 13 residues. The CDR3 nucleotides are TGTGCCATCAAACCCGACAGGGATGTAAGCTACACCTTC. Translated, it gives CAIKPDRDVSYTF.

J is TRBJ2-3 and V is TRBV7-9; 9 positions agree with TRBD2. V shed 1 base, J shed 4 bases, and the junction held 9 bases outside the gene matches. The CDR3 consists of 17 residues. Germline loops: CDR1 SEHNR, CDR2 FQNEAQ (reference sequence). The CDR3 DNA sequence: TGTGCCAGCAGCTTAGGGTTAGCGGGAGTTGGTGCAGATACGCAGTATTTT. Translation gives CASSLGLAGVGADTQYF.

CDR3 nucleotides: TGTGCCAGCTCACTTGGACAGGGTACAAGCGAGCAGTACTTC. It yields the protein CASSLGQGTSEQYF. The chain has TRBV18 and TRBJ2-7; the match to TRBD1 covers 8 bases. Germline loops: CDR1 KGHSH, CDR2 LQKENI. The CDR3 is made up of 14 amino acids. With 4 bases clipped from V and 6 bases from J, the junction kept 8 bases outside the gene matches.

This clonotype has just a few counts. The chain joins TRBV20-1 to TRBJ2-1; 10 nucleotides align to TRBD2. This CDR3 spans 13 amino acids. Germline CDR1 reads DFQATT; CDR2 reads SNEGSKA (reference sequence). After removal of 5 bases from V and 8 bases from J, the junction contained 6 bases not matched to a gene. The CDR3: CSAAGGTSDEQFF. In DNA, the CDR3 is TGCAGTGCTGCGGGCGGGACTAGCGATGAGCAGTTCTTC.

The chain employs TRBV10-3 and TRBJ2-1; D call uncertain. Trimming pared 4 bases from V and 5 bases from J, leaving 9 bases between. CDR3 length: 13 residues. The germline gives CDR1 ENHRY, CDR2 SYGVKD. For the CDR3, the DNA is TGTGCCATCAGTGGTAAGAGAAACAATGAGCAGTTCTTC. The encoded protein is CAISGKRNNEQFF.